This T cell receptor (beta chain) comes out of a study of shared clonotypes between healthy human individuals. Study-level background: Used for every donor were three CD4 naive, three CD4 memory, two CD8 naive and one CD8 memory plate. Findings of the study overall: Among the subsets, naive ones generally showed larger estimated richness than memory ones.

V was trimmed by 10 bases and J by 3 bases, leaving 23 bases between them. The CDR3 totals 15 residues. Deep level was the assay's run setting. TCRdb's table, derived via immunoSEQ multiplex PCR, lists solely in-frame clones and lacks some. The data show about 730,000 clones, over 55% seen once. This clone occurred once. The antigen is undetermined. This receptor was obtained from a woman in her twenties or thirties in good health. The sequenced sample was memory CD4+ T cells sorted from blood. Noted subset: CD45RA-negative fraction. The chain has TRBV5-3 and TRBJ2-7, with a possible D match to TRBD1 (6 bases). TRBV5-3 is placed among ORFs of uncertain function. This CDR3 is CAHGLGRDTYYEQYF. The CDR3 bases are TGTGCCCACGGACTCGGCCGGGACACTTACTACGAGCAGTACTTC.